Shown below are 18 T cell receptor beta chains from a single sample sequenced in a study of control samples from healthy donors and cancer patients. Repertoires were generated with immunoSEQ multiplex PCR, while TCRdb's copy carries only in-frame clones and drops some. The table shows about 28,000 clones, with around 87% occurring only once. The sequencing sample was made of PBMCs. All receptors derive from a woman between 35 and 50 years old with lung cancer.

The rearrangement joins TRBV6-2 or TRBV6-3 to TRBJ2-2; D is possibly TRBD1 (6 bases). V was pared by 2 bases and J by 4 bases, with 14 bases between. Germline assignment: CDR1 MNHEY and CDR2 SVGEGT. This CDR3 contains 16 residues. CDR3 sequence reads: CASSYGPDRSTGELFF. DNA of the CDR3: TGTGCCAGCAGTTACGGGCCTGACAGGAGCACCGGGGAGCTGTTTTTT.

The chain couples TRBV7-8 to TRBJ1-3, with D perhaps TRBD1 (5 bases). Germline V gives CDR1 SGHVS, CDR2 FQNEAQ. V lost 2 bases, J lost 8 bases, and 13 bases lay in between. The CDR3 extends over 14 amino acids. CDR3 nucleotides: TGTGCCAGCAGCTTACTCAGGGAATCCGACACCATATATTTT. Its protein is CASSLLRESDTIYF.

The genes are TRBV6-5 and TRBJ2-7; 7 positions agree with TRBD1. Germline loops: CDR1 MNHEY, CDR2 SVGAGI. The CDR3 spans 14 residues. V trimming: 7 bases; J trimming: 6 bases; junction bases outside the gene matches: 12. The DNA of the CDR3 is TGTGCCAGCACCCTGGACAGGAATGTCGGCGAGCAGTACTTC. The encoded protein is CASTLDRNVGEQYF.

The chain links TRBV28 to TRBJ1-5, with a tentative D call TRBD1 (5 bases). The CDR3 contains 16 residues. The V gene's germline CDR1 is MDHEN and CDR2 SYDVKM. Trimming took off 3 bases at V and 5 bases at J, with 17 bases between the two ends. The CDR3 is CASSFWQGGIDQPQHF. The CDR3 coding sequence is TGTGCCAGCAGTTTTTGGCAGGGAGGAATAGATCAGCCCCAGCATTTT.

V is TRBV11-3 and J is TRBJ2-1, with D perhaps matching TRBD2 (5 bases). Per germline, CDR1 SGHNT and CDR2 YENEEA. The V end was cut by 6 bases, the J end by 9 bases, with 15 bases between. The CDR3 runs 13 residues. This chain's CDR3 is CASSYRPEGEQFF. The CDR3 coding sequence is TGTGCCAGCAGTTACCGGCCCGAGGGTGAGCAGTTCTTC.

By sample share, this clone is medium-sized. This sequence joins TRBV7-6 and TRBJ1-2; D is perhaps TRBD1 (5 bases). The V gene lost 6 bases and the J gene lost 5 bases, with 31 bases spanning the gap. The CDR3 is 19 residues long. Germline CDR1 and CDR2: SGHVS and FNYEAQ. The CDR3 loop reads CASSPGSYGGAGLGYGYTF. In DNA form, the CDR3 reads TGTGCCAGCAGTCCTGGGAGCTACGGCGGGGCAGGGTTGGGATATGGCTACACCTTC.

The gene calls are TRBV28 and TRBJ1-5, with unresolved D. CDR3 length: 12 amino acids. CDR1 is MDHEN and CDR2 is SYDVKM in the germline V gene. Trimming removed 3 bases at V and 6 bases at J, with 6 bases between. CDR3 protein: CASSLALQPQHF. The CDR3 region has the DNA TGTGCCAGCAGTTTGGCCCTTCAGCCCCAGCATTTT. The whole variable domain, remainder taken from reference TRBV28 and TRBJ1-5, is DVKVTQSSRYLVKRTGEKVFLECVQDMDHENMFWYRQDPGLGLRLIYFSYDVKMKEKGDIPEGYSVSREKKERFSLILESASTNQTSMYLCASSLALQPQHFGDGTRLSIL.

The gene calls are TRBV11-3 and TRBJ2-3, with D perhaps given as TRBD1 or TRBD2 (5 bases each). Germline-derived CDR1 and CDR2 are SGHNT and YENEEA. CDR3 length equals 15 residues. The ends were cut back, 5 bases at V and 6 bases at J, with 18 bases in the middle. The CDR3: CASSPWSGDLDTQYF. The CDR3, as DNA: TGTGCCAGCAGCCCCTGGTCCGGGGACCTGGATACGCAGTATTTT.

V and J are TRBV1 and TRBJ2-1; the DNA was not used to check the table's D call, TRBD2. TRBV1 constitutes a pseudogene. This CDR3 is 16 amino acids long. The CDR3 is CTSSQDRAGAINEQFF. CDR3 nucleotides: TGCACCAGCAGCCAAGATCGAGCGGGGGCTATCAATGAGCAGTTCTTC.

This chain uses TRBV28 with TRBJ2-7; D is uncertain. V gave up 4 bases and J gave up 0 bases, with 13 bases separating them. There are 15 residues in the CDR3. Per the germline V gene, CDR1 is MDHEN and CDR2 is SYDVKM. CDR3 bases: TGTGCCAGCAGTTGGGTCCCACATAGCTCCTACGAGCAGTACTTC. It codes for CASSWVPHSSYEQYF.

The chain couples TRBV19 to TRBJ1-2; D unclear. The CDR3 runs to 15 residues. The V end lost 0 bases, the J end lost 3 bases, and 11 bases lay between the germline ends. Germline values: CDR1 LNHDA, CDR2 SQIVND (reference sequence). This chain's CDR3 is CASSIDRWPYYGYTF. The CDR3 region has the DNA TGTGCCAGTAGTATAGATCGGTGGCCGTACTATGGCTACACCTTC.

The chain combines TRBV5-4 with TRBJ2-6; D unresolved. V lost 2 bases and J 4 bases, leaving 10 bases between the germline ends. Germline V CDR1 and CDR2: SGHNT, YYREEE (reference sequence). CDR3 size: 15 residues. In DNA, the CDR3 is TGTGCCAGCAGCTTAGATTCGAGGGGGGCCAACGTCCTGACTTTC. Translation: CASSLDSRGANVLTF.

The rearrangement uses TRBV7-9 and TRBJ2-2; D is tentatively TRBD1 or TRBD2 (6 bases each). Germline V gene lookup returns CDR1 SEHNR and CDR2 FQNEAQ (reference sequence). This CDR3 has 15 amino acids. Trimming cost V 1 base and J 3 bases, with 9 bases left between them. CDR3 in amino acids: CASSLEGGYTGELFF. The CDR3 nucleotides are TGTGCCAGCAGCTTAGAGGGGGGTTACACCGGGGAGCTGTTTTTT.

The CDR3: CASRGGQAYEQYF. CDR3 bases: TGTGCCAGCAGGGGGGGACAGGCCTACGAGCAGTACTTC. This chain links TRBV6-5 with TRBJ2-7; 8 bases fit TRBD1. Germline assignment: CDR1 MNHEY and CDR2 SVGAGI. After removal of 6 bases from V and 2 bases from J, the junction contained 3 bases not matched to a gene. The CDR3 runs to 13 residues.

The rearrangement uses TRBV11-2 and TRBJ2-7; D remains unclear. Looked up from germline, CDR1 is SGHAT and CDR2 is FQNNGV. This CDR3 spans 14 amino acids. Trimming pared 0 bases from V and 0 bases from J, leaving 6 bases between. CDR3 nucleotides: TGTGCCAGCAGCTTAGACGGACGCTCCTACGAGCAGTACTTC. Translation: CASSLDGRSYEQYF.

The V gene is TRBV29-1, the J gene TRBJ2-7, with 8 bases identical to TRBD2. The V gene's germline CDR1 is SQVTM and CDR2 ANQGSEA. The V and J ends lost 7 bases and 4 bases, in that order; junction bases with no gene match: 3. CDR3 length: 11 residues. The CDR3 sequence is CSGSGGYEQYF. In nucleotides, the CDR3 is TGCAGCGGAAGCGGGGGATACGAGCAGTACTTC.

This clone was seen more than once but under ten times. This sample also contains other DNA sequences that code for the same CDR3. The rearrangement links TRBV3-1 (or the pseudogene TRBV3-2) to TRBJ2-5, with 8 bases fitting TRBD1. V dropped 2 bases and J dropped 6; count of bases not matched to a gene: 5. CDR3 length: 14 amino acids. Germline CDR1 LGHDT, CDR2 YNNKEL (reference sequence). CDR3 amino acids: CASSQTGGGKTQYF. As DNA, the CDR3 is TGTGCCAGCAGCCAAACAGGGGGTGGAAAGACCCAGTACTTC.

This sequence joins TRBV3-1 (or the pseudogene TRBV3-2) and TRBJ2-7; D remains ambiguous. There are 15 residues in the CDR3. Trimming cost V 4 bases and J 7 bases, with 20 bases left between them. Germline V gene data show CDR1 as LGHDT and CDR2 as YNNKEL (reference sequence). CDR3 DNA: TGTGCCAGCAGCCTCGCACCCCGGTCGGGTGGTGAGCAGTACTTC. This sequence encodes CASSLAPRSGGEQYF.